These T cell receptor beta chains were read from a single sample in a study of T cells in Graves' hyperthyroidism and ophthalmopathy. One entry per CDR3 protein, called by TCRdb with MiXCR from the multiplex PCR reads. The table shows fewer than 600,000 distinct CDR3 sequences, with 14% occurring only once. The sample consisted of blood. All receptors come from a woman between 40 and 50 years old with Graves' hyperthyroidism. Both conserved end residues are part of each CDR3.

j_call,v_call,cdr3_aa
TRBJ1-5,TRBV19,CASSSLDREINQPQHF
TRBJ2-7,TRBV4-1,CASSHGGENEQYF
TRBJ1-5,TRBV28,CASTSGTSHQPQHF
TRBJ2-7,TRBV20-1,CSALGQAESYEQYF
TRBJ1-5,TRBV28,CASSLIFPGRDQPQHF
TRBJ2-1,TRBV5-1,CASSGTSVYNEQFF
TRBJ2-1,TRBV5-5,CASSLGWENNEQFF
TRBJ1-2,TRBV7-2,CASSFQGANYGYTF
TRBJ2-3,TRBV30,CAWSVLSAADTQYF
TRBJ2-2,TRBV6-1,CATDRGNTGELFF
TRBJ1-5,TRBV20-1,CSARTVNQPQHF
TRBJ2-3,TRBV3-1,CASSQGASETTDTQYF
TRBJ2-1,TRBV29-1,CSVSGGSSYNEQFF
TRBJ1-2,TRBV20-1,CSARERLGYGYTF
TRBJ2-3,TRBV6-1,CASSGSKTQYF
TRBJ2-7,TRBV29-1,CSVRGGTASYEQYF
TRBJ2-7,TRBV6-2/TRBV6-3,CASSYSAYTYEQYF
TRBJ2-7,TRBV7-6,CASSLARTNSYSYEQYF
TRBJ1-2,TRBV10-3,CAISAAEAYGYTF
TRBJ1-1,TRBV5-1,CASSLWQGNTEAFF
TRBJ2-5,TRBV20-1,CSAPLAAGGETQYF
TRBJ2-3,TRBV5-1,CASSPTGTGSDTQYF
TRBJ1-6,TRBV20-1,CSAPTGTNSPLHF
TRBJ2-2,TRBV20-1,CSARGSVWESGELFF
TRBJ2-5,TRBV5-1,CASSPGTSGSNQETQYF
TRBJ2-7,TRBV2,CASTRAGGAYEQYF
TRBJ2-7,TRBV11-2,CASSLGTSFEQYF
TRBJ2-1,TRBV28,CASSGGGSMGEQFF
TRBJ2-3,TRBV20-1,CSARSPSTSSSTDTQYF
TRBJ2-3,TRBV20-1,CSARGPDTQYF
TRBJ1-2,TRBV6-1,CASRSYRDRGFGYTF
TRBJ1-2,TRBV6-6,CASSYDLAGTTSLRGDGYTF
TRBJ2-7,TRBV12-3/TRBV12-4,CASRPGLGTAYEQYF
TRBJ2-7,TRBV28,CASSLFTYEQYF
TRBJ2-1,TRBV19,CASSNSGRGKGSYNEQFF
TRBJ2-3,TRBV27,CASSPGQIITSTDTQYF
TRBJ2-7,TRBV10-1,CASSETGTGPGYEQYF
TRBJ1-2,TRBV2,CASRAGTDDYGYTF
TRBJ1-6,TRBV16,CASSQTGFRSPLHF
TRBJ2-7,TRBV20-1,CSASSGRSYEQYF
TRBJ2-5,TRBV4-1,CASSQGWSSGMGETQYF
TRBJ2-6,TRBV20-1,CSARGGSEVSGANVLTF
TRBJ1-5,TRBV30,CAWTPPGGSYQPQHF
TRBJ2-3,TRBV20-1,CSAAESRDTQYF
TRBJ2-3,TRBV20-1,CSAVTVTSTDTQYF
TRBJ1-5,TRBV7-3,CASSLFPDRESNDSNQPQHF
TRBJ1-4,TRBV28,CASSVTGTGYEKLFF
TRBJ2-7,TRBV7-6,CATTFGPQAEQYF
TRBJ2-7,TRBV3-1,CASSQGAGGRYEQYF
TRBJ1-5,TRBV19,CASSKEHRGPNQPQHF
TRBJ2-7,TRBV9,CASSAGEGSSYEQYF
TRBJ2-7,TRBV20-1,CSVSLTSGRSEQYF
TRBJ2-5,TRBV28,CASRGQGDRRETQYF
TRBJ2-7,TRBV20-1,CSARDPSRAGGYEQYF